The present entry profiles one TCR beta chain with its context. Mismatch with germline at one junction end may stem from a read error. Unsorted whole blood supplied the blood RNA, and germline DNA was isolated too. A sample of about 4.2 milliliters of peripheral blood was taken before surgery. This sample was included in a study of tumor-infiltrating lymphocytes in primary liver carcinoma. Study-wide context: Stage T1-T3 N0M0 tumors measured roughly 4.2 to 11 cm at most.

Starting material of about 480 ng total RNA yielded TCR beta cDNA via a constant-region primer. Each TCR beta library was derived from three nested multiplex PCR rounds that employed slightly modified ARM-PCR. TRBV1-TRBV30 forward and Cbeta reverse primers drove the first two roughly 10-cycle rounds. TCRdb reanalysed the multiplex PCR reads using MiXCR and keeps one entry per CDR3 protein. This sample has fewer than 350,000 distinct CDR3 sequences; roughly two thirds occur once, and the top ten carry roughly 8.6%. CDR1 and CDR2 from the germline V gene are SGHAT and FQNNGV. The CDR3 is 13 amino acids.

The receptor was derived from a man aged 40-49 years with primary liver carcinoma and hepatitis B virus infection. The rearrangement joins TRBV11-2 to TRBJ1-5; 8 bases line up with TRBD1. Sequences were obtained from peripheral blood. The CDR3 loop reads CASRPDRDQPQHF. The DNA for the CDR3 is TGTGCCAGCAGGCCGGACAGGGATCAGCCCCAACATTTT.